These 10 T cell receptor beta chains were sequenced from one sample in a study of blood T cell repertoires in COVID-19. Clones were sequenced by immunoSEQ multiplex PCR, and TCRdb holds only the in-frame ones, with some missing. The data hold around 170,000 clones, with approximately 79% observed a single time. The material sequenced was peripheral blood. The receptor set was obtained from an elderly woman with acute or convalescent COVID-19.

The rearrangement joins TRBV2 to TRBJ2-1; TRBD2 aligns across 10 bases. Germline V CDR1 and CDR2: SNHLY, FYNNEI. V shed 6 bases and J 6 bases; nucleotides not matched to a gene: 5. The CDR3 is made up of 14 amino acids. CDR3 sequence: CASREREGSNEQFF. The DNA for the CDR3 is TGTGCCAGCAGAGAGCGGGAGGGGAGCAATGAGCAGTTCTTC.

This clone was observed many times. The rearrangement uses TRBV2 and TRBJ1-5, with 8 nucleotides matching TRBD1. CDR3 length: 16 residues. Germline CDR1 reads SNHLY; CDR2 reads FYNNEI. After removal of 6 bases from V and 3 bases from J, the junction contained 10 bases not matched to a gene. This CDR3 reads CASSRRQGPPNQPQHF. The CDR3 DNA is TGTGCCAGCAGCCGCCGACAGGGGCCACCCAATCAGCCCCAGCATTTT.

This chain connects TRBV6-1 to TRBJ2-5; D is undetermined. The V end was cut by 4 bases, the J end by 4 bases, with 7 bases between. Germline V lookup: CDR1 MNHNS, CDR2 SASEGT. This CDR3 is 12 amino acids long. The CDR3 spells CASSVALETQYF. In DNA form, the CDR3 reads TGTGCCAGCAGTGTAGCTCTAGAGACCCAGTACTTC.

This clone was seen a single time. The genes are TRBV19 and TRBJ2-2, with 7 bases fitting TRBD1. Germline V gene lookup returns CDR1 LNHDA and CDR2 SQIVND (reference sequence). V lost 7 bases, J lost 6 bases, and 5 bases stayed unmatched. The CDR3 has 13 amino acids. The chain's CDR3 is CASNPQGAGELFF. CDR3 nucleotides: TGTGCCAGTAACCCTCAGGGGGCCGGGGAGCTGTTTTTT.

The gene calls are TRBV7-2 and TRBJ1-2; tentatively, D is TRBD1 (5 bases). The germline CDR1 and CDR2 sequences are SGHTA and FQGNSA. Trimming cost V 5 bases and J 4 bases, with 17 bases left between them. The CDR3 has 15 residues. CDR3 region: CASSPGGVVGYGYTF. CDR3 bases: TGTGCCAGCAGCCCGGGGGGGGTGGTCGGCTATGGCTACACCTTC. The whole variable domain, filled in from reference TRBV7-2 and TRBJ1-2, reads GAGVSQSPSNKVTEKGKDVELRCDPISGHTALYWYRQSLGQGLEFLIYFQGNSAPDKSGLPSDRFSAERTGGSVSTLTIQRTQQEDSAVYLCASSPGGVVGYGYTFGSGTRLTVV.

For this clone: The junction departs from germline at one end; a sequencing error may be responsible. CDR3 in amino acids: CASSDHPGATEAFF. CDR3 in DNA: TGCGCCAGTAGTGACCACCCAGGGGCCACTGAAGCTTTCTTT. The genes are TRBV10-2 and TRBJ1-1; D perhaps matches TRBD1 (6 bases). The CDR3 consists of 14 residues. The germline CDR1 and CDR2 sequences are WSHSY and SAAADI.

V is TRBV30 and J is TRBJ1-2, with TRBD1 matching over 8 bases. The junction had 7 bases not matched to a gene; V was cut back by 4 bases and J by 0 bases. Germline CDR1 is GTSNPN and CDR2 is SVGIG (reference sequence). The CDR3 has 15 residues. The CDR3 loop reads CAWNTGGTSNYGYTF. The CDR3 region has the DNA TGTGCCTGGAACACAGGGGGGACTTCTAACTATGGCTACACCTTC.

The rearrangement links TRBV6-5 to TRBJ2-1; maybe TRBD2 (5 bases). Trimming shortened V by 7 bases and J by 0 bases, and 13 bases separated the two germline ends. This CDR3 region has 15 residues. The germline CDR1 and CDR2 sequences are MNHEY and SVGAGI. The CDR3, as DNA: TGTGCCAGCACCATTAGCGCGAGCTCCTACAATGAGCAGTTCTTC. This encodes CASTISASSYNEQFF.

The chain joins TRBV2 to TRBJ2-4; D is undetermined. Trimming took off 3 bases at V and 4 bases at J, with 10 bases between the two ends. The CDR3 runs to 14 residues. In germline, CDR1 is SNHLY, CDR2 FYNNEI. CDR3 sequence reads: CASSDLSDKNIQYF. The DNA of the CDR3 is TGTGCCAGCAGTGATCTGAGCGATAAAAACATTCAGTACTTC.

The J gene is TRBJ2-4, the V gene TRBV28; TRBD1 agrees at 8 bases. J gave up 2 bases and V 5 bases, and 5 bases lay outside the gene matches. CDR1 and CDR2 from the germline V gene are MDHEN and SYDVKM. This CDR3 has 15 residues. Written as DNA, the CDR3 is TGTGCCAGCAGTGGCCAGGGGGCCCCCAAAAACATTCAGTACTTC. This codes for CASSGQGAPKNIQYF.